The entry below gives a single T cell receptor beta chain sequence along with its context. This CDR3 has 13 residues. CDR1 is MNHEY and CDR2 is SMNVEV in the germline V gene (reference sequence). V was cut by 5 bases and J by 3 bases, with 11 bases left in between. Some clones are missing from TCRdb's copy, which holds only in-frame ones; the method was immunoSEQ multiplex PCR. The sample includes some 120,000 clones, about 81% of them seen just once. The sample comes from a study of radiation and T cells in renal cell carcinoma. Time point reported: blood 2 weeks post-SBRT. The treatment is: 15 Gy SBRT to primary tumor, nephrectomy 4 weeks later.

The source is a woman aged 55-69 years with renal cell carcinoma. This chain links TRBV27 with TRBJ2-7; D gene uncertain. The sample was blood, taken from a patient whose treatment included radiotherapy and nephrectomy. The CDR3 here is CASSARVNYEQYF. CDR3 nucleotide sequence: TGTGCCAGCAGTGCACGGGTAAACTACGAGCAGTACTTC.